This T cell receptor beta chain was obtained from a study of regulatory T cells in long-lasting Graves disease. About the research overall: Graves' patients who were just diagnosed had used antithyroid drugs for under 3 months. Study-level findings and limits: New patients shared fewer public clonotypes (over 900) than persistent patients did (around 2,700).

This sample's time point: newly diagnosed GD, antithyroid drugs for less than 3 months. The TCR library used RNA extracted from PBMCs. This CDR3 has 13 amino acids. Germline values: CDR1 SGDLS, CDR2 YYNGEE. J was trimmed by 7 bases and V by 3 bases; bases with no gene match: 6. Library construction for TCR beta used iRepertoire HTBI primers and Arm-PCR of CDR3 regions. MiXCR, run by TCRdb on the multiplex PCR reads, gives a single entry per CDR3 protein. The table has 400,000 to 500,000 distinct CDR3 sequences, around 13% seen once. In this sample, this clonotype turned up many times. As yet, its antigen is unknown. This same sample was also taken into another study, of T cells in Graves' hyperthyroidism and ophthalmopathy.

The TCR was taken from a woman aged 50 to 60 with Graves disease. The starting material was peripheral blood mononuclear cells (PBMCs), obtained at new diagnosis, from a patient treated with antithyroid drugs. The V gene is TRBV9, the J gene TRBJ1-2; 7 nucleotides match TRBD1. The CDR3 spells CASSGTGDRGYTF. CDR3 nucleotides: TGTGCCAGCAGCGGAACAGGGGATCGTGGCTACACCTTC.